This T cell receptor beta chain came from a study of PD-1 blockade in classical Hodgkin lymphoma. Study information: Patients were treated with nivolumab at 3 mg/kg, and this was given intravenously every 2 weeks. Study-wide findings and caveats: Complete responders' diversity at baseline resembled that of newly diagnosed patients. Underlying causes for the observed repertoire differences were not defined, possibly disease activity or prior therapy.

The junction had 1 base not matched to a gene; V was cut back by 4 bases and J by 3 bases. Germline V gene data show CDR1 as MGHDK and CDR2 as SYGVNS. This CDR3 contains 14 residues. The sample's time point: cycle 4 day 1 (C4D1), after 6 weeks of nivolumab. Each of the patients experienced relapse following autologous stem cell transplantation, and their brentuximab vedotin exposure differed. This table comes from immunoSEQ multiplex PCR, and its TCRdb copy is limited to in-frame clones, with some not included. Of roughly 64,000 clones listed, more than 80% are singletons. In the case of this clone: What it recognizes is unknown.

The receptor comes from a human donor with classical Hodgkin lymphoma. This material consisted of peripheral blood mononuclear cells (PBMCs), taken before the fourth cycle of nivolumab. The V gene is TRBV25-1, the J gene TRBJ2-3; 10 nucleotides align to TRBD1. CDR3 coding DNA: TGTGCCAGCAGTGGGGGACAGGGGACAGATACGCAGTATTTT. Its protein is CASSGGQGTDTQYF.